These 29 T cell receptor beta chains were all obtained from the same sample, sequenced in a study of T cell responses to AZD1222 COVID-19 vaccine. Libraries were prepared by immunoSEQ multiplex PCR; TCRdb keeps only in-frame clonotypes and omits some of them. The profile shows 180,000 or so clones, around 92% of them singletons. Sequences were derived from peripheral blood, sampled 28 days after the second AZD1222 dose. The source is an adult who received the AZD1222 COVID-19 vaccine.

V gene TRBV19 combines with J gene TRBJ1-6, with 7 bases lining up with TRBD1. V trimming: 8 bases; J trimming: 1 base; junction bases outside the gene matches: 5. Germline CDR1 is LNHDA and CDR2 is SQIVND (reference sequence). The CDR3 contains 15 residues. The CDR3 DNA reads TGTGCCAGTGCGACAGGGTCTTCCTATAATTCACCCCTCCACTTT. Protein product: CASATGSSYNSPLHF.

The chain has TRBV11-2 and TRBJ2-1, with TRBD2 as a possible D gene (6 bases). V dropped 2 bases and J dropped 2 bases, with 7 bases sitting between them. The CDR3 has 14 amino acids. From germline, CDR1 is SGHAT and CDR2 FQNNGV. The CDR3 DNA is TGTGCCAGCAGCTTAACGGGGGCCTACAATGAGCAGTTCTTC. This encodes CASSLTGAYNEQFF.

The J gene is TRBJ2-3, the V gene TRBV10-3; the D is unclear. Between the trimmed V and J ends, which lost 5 bases and 7 bases, there was a span of 16 bases. CDR3 size: 14 residues. Germline values: CDR1 ENHRY, CDR2 SYGVKD. The chain's CDR3 is CAISPTVGPHTQYF. The CDR3 nucleotides are TGTGCCATCAGTCCCACAGTCGGCCCCCATACGCAGTATTTT.

The rearrangement links TRBV11-2 to TRBJ2-7; 8 nucleotides match TRBD2. The germline V gene encodes CDR1 SGHAT and CDR2 FQNNGV. The CDR3 is 15 amino acids. V lost 5 bases and J lost 2; bases outside the gene matches: 8. The CDR3 protein is CASSTPGLVAYEQYF. CDR3 bases: TGTGCCAGCAGCACTCCGGGACTAGTCGCCTACGAGCAGTACTTC.

The gene calls are TRBV7-9 and TRBJ1-1; 10 bases line up with TRBD1. The trim removed 4 bases at V and 5 bases at J, leaving 4 bases unmatched. The CDR3 runs to 14 residues. Germline V lookup: CDR1 SEHNR, CDR2 FQNEAQ (reference sequence). The CDR3 DNA follows: TGTGCCAGCAGCTCGTGGGGACAGGGGACTGAAGCTTTCTTT. Residues: CASSSWGQGTEAFF. The full variable domain, rest sourced from reference TRBV7-9 and TRBJ1-1, is DTGVSQNPRHKITKRGQNVTFRCDPISEHNRLYWYRQTLGQGPEFLTYFQNEAQLEKSRLLSDRFSAERPKGSFSTLEIQRTEQGDSAMYLCASSSWGQGTEAFFGQGTRLTVV.

The chain couples TRBV5-6 to TRBJ2-5; tentatively, D is TRBD1 (5 bases). The V end lost 1 base, the J end lost 2 bases, and 12 bases lay between the germline ends. CDR3 length: 15 residues. In germline, CDR1 is SGHDT, CDR2 YYEEEE. The chain's CDR3 is CASSLNRTPQETQYF. The CDR3 bases are TGTGCCAGCAGCTTGAACAGGACACCTCAAGAGACCCAGTACTTC.

The chain recombines TRBV10-1 with TRBJ2-5; maybe TRBD1 (6 bases). CDR3 length equals 15 residues. The V end lost 6 bases, the J end lost 4 bases, and 18 bases lay between the germline ends. The germline gives CDR1 WNHNN, CDR2 SYGVQD (reference sequence). The CDR3, as DNA: TGCGCCAGCAGAGTTATAACAGGGAAGGCAGAGACCCAGTACTTC. Its translation is CASRVITGKAETQYF.

This rearrangement joins TRBV7-2 to TRBJ1-4, with 10 bases lining up with TRBD1. The CDR3 has 17 amino acids. The germline CDR1 and CDR2 sequences are SGHTA and FQGNSA. Trimming at V came to 2 bases and at J to 5 bases, leaving 8 bases not matched to a gene. The CDR3 coding sequence is TGTGCCAGCAGCTTATCTCTTTCGGGACAGGGGAATGAAAAACTGTTTTTT. The encoded protein is CASSLSLSGQGNEKLFF.

The genes are TRBV28 and TRBJ2-7; D not certain. Deletions cut 6 bases from V and 2 bases from J, with 20 bases between. The germline V gene has CDR1 MDHEN and CDR2 SYDVKM. The CDR3 is made up of 16 amino acids. DNA for the CDR3: TGTGCCAGCAGCCCCCTTAGTGAGCAAAAGGCCTACGAGCAGTACTTC. Protein: CASSPLSEQKAYEQYF.

This chain connects TRBV4-2 to TRBJ2-2; possibly TRBD1 or TRBD2 for D (5 bases each). Trimming left V 2 bases short and J 6 bases short, with 19 bases between. Germline lookup yields CDR1 LGHNA and CDR2 YNFKEQ. The CDR3 has 17 amino acids. In DNA, the CDR3 is TGTGCCAGCAGCCAAACCCCCGGGACCACAGGCGCCGGGGAGCTGTTTTTT. It codes for CASSQTPGTTGAGELFF.

The chain combines TRBV30 with TRBJ1-1; D perhaps matches TRBD1 (5 bases). Trimming pared 5 bases from V and 0 bases from J, leaving 7 bases between. This CDR3 has 12 amino acids. Germline lookup yields CDR1 GTSNPN and CDR2 SVGIG (reference sequence). The CDR3 nucleotides are TGTGCCTGGGACAGAGTGAACACTGAAGCTTTCTTT. Its protein product is CAWDRVNTEAFF.

The V and J genes are TRBV3-1 (or the pseudogene TRBV3-2) and TRBJ1-1; D might be TRBD1 (6 bases). Per the germline V gene, CDR1 is LGHDT and CDR2 is YNNKEL (reference sequence). V lost 4 bases, J lost 6 bases, and 18 bases lay in between. The CDR3 contains 15 residues. CDR3 loop: CASSPAAGAGAEAFF. As DNA, the CDR3 is TGTGCCAGCAGCCCCGCTGCGGGGGCAGGGGCTGAAGCTTTCTTT.

J is TRBJ2-7 and V is TRBV20-1; D gene unclear. Trimming removed 3 bases at V and 3 bases at J, with 15 bases between. The CDR3 is made up of 14 amino acids. Germline V gene data show CDR1 as DFQATT and CDR2 as SNEGSKA (reference sequence). The CDR3 is CSASTPLTDYEQYF. The CDR3 region has the DNA TGCAGTGCTAGTACTCCCCTGACTGACTACGAGCAGTACTTC.

The chain joins TRBV28 to TRBJ2-1, with 7 bases lining up with TRBD2. Looked up from germline, CDR1 is MDHEN and CDR2 is SYDVKM. The J segment lost 4 bases and the V segment lost 7 bases, leaving 13 bases of the junction unmatched. The CDR3 covers 16 residues. The CDR3 DNA sequence: TGTGCCAGCATCCCCGTTTTGGGGGGGATTTACAATGAGCAGTTCTTC. This gives the protein CASIPVLGGIYNEQFF.

The J gene is TRBJ2-7, the V gene TRBV3-1 (or the pseudogene TRBV3-2); TRBD2 agrees at 8 bases. The CDR3 consists of 15 residues. Germline V CDR1 and CDR2: LGHDT, YNNKEL (reference sequence). V lost 1 base, J lost 3 bases, and 5 bases stayed unmatched. CDR3 protein: CASSQVAGGVYEQYF. CDR3 nucleotides: TGTGCCAGCAGCCAAGTCGCGGGGGGCGTCTACGAGCAGTACTTC.

V usage is TRBV25-1 and J usage is TRBJ1-1; D possibly corresponds to TRBD1 (5 bases). CDR3 length: 17 amino acids. From germline, CDR1 is MGHDK and CDR2 SYGVNS. The V end lost 0 bases, the J end lost 1 base, and 15 bases lay between the germline ends. CDR3 coding DNA: TGTGCCAGCAGTGAATATGCGGGGAAAGGGGAGAACACTGAAGCTTTCTTT. This gives the protein CASSEYAGKGENTEAFF.

The chain carries TRBV27 and TRBJ2-5, with 15 bases identical to TRBD2. The DNA end is a closer match to TRBJ2-7, so the J assignment may be wrong. This CDR3 spans 18 amino acids. Germline V CDR1 and CDR2: MNHEY, SMNVEV (reference sequence). The CDR3 nucleotides are TGTGCCAGCAGTTTACGGGCACCGGGACTAGCGGGGGGCTACGAGCAGTACTTC. Protein: CASSLRAPGLAGGYEQYF.

The gene calls are TRBV4-2 and TRBJ2-5; 9 bases fit TRBD2. V dropped 0 bases and J dropped 1; count of bases not matched to a gene: 0. Germline V CDR1 and CDR2: LGHNA, YNFKEQ. The length of the CDR3 is 15 residues. In DNA, the CDR3 is TGTGCCAGCAGCCAAGAGCGGGGGGGCCAAGAGACCCAGTACTTC. It yields the protein CASSQERGGQETQYF.

The V gene is TRBV5-1, the J gene TRBJ1-1, with D uncertain. The CDR3 totals 14 residues. The germline gives CDR1 SGHRS, CDR2 YFSETQ. V gave up 4 bases and J gave up 7 bases, with 17 bases separating them. The CDR3, as DNA: TGCGCCAGCAGCCGTGAGGCCAACCTCTTTGAAGCTTTCTTT. This gives the protein CASSREANLFEAFF.

This chain's CDR3 is CATSRHRTGAYEQYF. DNA of the CDR3: TGTGCCACCAGCAGACACCGGACCGGAGCCTACGAGCAGTACTTC. This chain connects TRBV15 to TRBJ2-7; D unresolved. The CDR3 has 15 residues. Trimming cost V 2 bases and J 2 bases, with 13 bases left between them. Germline CDR1 LNHNV, CDR2 YYDKDF (reference sequence).

The rearrangement uses TRBV7-8 and TRBJ2-7; possibly TRBD1 for D (8 bases). The CDR3 spans 15 residues. Trimming shortened V by 6 bases and J by 2 bases, and 17 bases separated the two germline ends. Germline CDR1 SGHVS, CDR2 FQNEAQ. The CDR3, as DNA: TGTGCCAGCAGGGGAGGGACAGGTCACCCCTACGAGCAGTACTTC. Protein: CASRGGTGHPYEQYF. Full variable domain (outside the CDR3, taken from reference TRBV7-8 and TRBJ2-7): GAGVSQSPRYKVAKRGQDVALRCDPISGHVSLFWYQQALGQGPEFLTYFQNEAQLDKSGLPSDRFFAERPEGSVSTLKIQRTQQEDSAVYLCASRGGTGHPYEQYFGPGTRLTVT.

The V call is TRBV19, the J call TRBJ1-2; D unclear. CDR1 is LNHDA and CDR2 is SQIVND in the germline V gene (reference sequence). Trimming pared 5 bases from V and 2 bases from J, leaving 18 bases between. This CDR3 is built from 16 residues. CDR3 nucleotides: TGTGCCAGTAGTTCGGGCGAGGGCATCTTGAACTATGGCTACACCTTC. Its translation is CASSSGEGILNYGYTF.

This clone has only one observation. This chain connects TRBV7-2 to TRBJ1-2; D gene ambiguous. The CDR3 length is 14 residues. Germline V gene data show CDR1 as SGHTA and CDR2 as FQGNSA. V was trimmed by 0 bases and J by 8 bases, leaving 13 bases between them. CDR3 region: CASSLAVTQKGYTF. The DNA of the CDR3 is TGTGCCAGCAGCTTAGCCGTCACCCAGAAGGGCTACACCTTC.

This chain uses TRBV4-1 with TRBJ2-5; D may correspond to TRBD1 or TRBD2 (5 bases each). The CDR3 contains 13 residues. Germline lookup yields CDR1 MGHRA and CDR2 YSYEKL. Trimming left V 1 base short and J 5 bases short, with 8 bases between. CDR3 residues: CASSQGGMETQYF. CDR3 in DNA: TGCGCCAGCAGCCAAGGGGGGATGGAGACCCAGTACTTC.

The chain links TRBV2 to TRBJ1-5; D is uncertain. The CDR3 has 15 amino acids. Per germline, CDR1 SNHLY and CDR2 FYNNEI. Trimming cost V 7 bases and J 2 bases, with 15 bases left between them. The CDR3 loop is CASMEGGSGNQPQHF. CDR3 coding DNA: TGTGCCAGCATGGAGGGAGGGTCGGGCAATCAGCCCCAGCATTTT.

The chain combines TRBV25-1 with TRBJ1-1; maybe TRBD1 (6 bases). The CDR3 covers 16 residues. V lost 6 bases to trimming and J lost 0 bases, with 17 bases between them. In germline, CDR1 is MGHDK, CDR2 SYGVNS. In DNA, the CDR3 is TGTGCCAGCAGCTACGGAGGGGGGGCTCTGAACACTGAAGCTTTCTTT. Protein product: CASSYGGGALNTEAFF.

CDR3 sequence: CASSGTGLPLQGEQFF. The CDR3 DNA follows: TGTGCCAGTAGTGGGACAGGGTTACCCTTACAAGGTGAGCAGTTCTTC. V is TRBV19 and J is TRBJ2-1; 9 bases fit TRBD1. In germline, CDR1 is LNHDA, CDR2 SQIVND (reference sequence). The trim removed 5 bases at V and 9 bases at J, leaving 14 bases unmatched. CDR3 length: 16 amino acids.

The rearrangement links TRBV7-3 to TRBJ1-2; 9 nucleotides agree with TRBD1. This CDR3 comprises 19 residues. J was trimmed by 2 bases and V by 5 bases; bases with no gene match: 18. Looked up from germline, CDR1 is SGHTA and CDR2 is FQGTGA. The DNA for the CDR3 is TGTGCCAGCAGCCACGCCACAGGGGGCGATAGTAGGGCCAACTATGGCTACACCTTC. The encoded protein is CASSHATGGDSRANYGYTF.

J is TRBJ1-6 and V is TRBV10-1; D not resolved. Trimming left V 4 bases short and J 2 bases short, with 6 bases between. CDR1 and CDR2 (germline): WNHNN, SYGVQD (reference sequence). This CDR3 contains 14 residues. The CDR3 sequence is CASSVSAYNSPLHF. In DNA form, the CDR3 reads TGCGCCAGCAGTGTGAGTGCCTATAATTCACCCCTCCACTTT.